Given below is one TCR beta chain in context. Its binding antigen is unknown. No qualities accompany the bases; no much larger clone lies one base away. V is pared back by 2 bases and J by 9 bases, with 17 bases lying between the germline termini. Taken from the germline V gene, the CDR1 and CDR2 loops are MNHEY and SVGAGI. The CDR3 has 16 amino acids, counting the end cysteine and phenylalanine. Only CDR3 DNA is held: 48 bases, read in frame from base 1. The record originates from a study of T cell responses to AZD1222 COVID-19 vaccine (dated by TCRdb to the early 2020s). With respect to the entire study: Because spike-specific TCR depth and breadth did not differ between the two schedules, AZD1222 recipients who got a second dose at roughly 4 weeks were pooled with those who got a second dose at roughly 12 weeks. TCR sequencing was performed for fewer than 250 trial participants, of whom about 200 were given two doses of AZD1222 and some 25 were given two doses of MenACWY control vaccine. Trial participants were enrolled by age into subgroups of 18-55, 56-69 and 70-plus years, and approximately 150, 30 and 60 TCR-sequenced participants, respectively, were included in these subgroups.

The CDR3 regions of human TCRbeta chains were subjected to immunosequencing. The published analysis was carried out like this. TCRs in the repertoires were matched against a reference library of SARS-CoV-2-specific TCRs that had been generated with the MIRA antigen-specificity platform. Breadth was defined as the fraction of unique TCRs that were SARS-CoV-2-associated. Depth was defined as the fraction of total T cells that were SARS-CoV-2-associated. Using the MIRA data, every spike-specific TCR was mapped to the spike region that the TCR reacted to and assigned to either a CD4 or a CD8 class. Log10-transformed breadth and depth values were compared by one-way ANOVA with Sidak's multiple comparisons tests. TCRdb obtained this table from immuneACCESS and retained in-frame rearrangements with V and J assigned. These tables miss some clones; where compared with another copy, unresolved V genes account for less than half of the shortfall, and the remainder is unexplained. The D gene and trimming were derived from the DNA, and the V and J assignments and clone size from that table. Here the sample has 100,000 to 120,000 clones; roughly four fifths occur a single time. Of the sample, 3.5% to 5.5% falls within the top ten clones.

The time point label of this sample denotes: baseline before first vaccination. The vaccinee samples were drawn from two UK trials, COV001 and COV002, one of which was a single-blind randomized controlled phase 2/3 trial testing AZD1222 (ChAdOx1 nCoV-19) in healthy adults. For TCRbeta chain sequencing, PBMC samples from trial participants were taken at day 0 and at day 28 after the second dose. Results and caveats for the whole study, not just this receptor: In the small 56-69-year group, the increase in depth fell short of significance, most likely because of low power. CD4 TCRs associated with the vaccine covered the entire spike protein, and the dominant responses were in regions 160-218 and 743-854. Reportedly, close to half of the unique spike-specific TCRs recognized epitopes lying outside the regions that are mutated in the B.1.351 and B.1.1.7 variants. Participants were mostly white British and included more females than males, and it was suggested by the authors that clonal diversity may have been underestimated. Because no samples from the day 14 peak response were available, repertoires could be characterized only after the peak T cell response. Conclusions about previously exposed vaccinees are limited because only five to seven AZD1222 recipients were SARS-CoV-2 seropositive at baseline. Spike-specific TCR breadth and depth rose significantly after two AZD1222 doses compared with day 0 and with MenACWY recipients.

The sequencing used peripheral blood, collected on day 0 of AZD1222 vaccination. This clonotype originated in an adult in good health. This receptor chain uses TRBV6-5 and TRBJ1-6; 5 matching bases give a weak D call of TRBD1. The CDR3 amino acid sequence is: CASSYRPGGSGSPLHF. The nucleotides read TGTGCCAGCAGTTACCGACCGGGGGGGTCCGGTTCACCCCTCCACTTT.